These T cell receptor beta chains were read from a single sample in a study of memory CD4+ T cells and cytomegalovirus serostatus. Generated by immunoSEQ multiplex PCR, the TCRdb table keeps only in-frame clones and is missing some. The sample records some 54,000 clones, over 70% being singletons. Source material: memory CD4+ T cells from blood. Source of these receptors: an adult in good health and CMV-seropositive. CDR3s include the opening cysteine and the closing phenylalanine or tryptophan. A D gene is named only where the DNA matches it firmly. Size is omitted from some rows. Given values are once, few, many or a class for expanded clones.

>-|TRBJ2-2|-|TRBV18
CASSPNYGPGELFF
TGTGCCAGCTCACCAAACTACGGGCCCGGGGAGCTGTTTTTT
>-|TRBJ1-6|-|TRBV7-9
CASSLDDAGASNSPLHF
TGTGCCAGCAGCTTAGACGATGCCGGGGCTTCGAATTCACCCCTCCACTTT
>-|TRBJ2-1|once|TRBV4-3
CASSQRAQTGNFNNEQFF
TGCGCCAGCAGCCAAAGGGCCCAAACCGGGAACTTTAACAATGAGCAGTTCTTC
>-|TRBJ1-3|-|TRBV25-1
CASSESGGPSGNTIYF
TGTGCCAGCAGTGAATCTGGGGGCCCCTCTGGAAACACCATATATTTT
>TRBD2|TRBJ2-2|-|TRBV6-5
CASSPGLAGAGELFF
TGTGCCAGCAGCCCCGGCCTAGCGGGGGCCGGGGAGCTGTTTTTT
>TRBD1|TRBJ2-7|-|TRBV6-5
CASRYPGQGSSYEQYF
TGTGCCAGCAGGTACCCGGGACAGGGGAGCTCCTACGAGCAGTACTTC
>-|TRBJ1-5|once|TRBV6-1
CASSERGGNQPQHF
TGTGCCAGCAGTGAACGGGGCGGTAATCAGCCCCAGCATTTT
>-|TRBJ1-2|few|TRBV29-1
CSVYRSNYGYTF
TGCAGCGTCTATAGATCAAACTATGGCTACACCTTC
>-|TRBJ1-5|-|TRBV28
CASSPGDPYSGPQHF
TGTGCCAGCAGCCCCGGGGACCCTTATTCAGGGCCCCAGCATTTT
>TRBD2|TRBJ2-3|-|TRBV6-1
CASSVVTSEGLDTQYF
TGTGCCAGCAGTGTTGTGACTAGCGAGGGGCTAGATACGCAGTATTTT
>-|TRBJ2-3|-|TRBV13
CASSSQGDTQYF
TGTGCCAGCAGCTCACAGGGAGATACGCAGTATTTT
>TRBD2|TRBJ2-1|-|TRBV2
CASSEVSGGSSYNEQFF
TGTGCCAGCAGTGAAGTATCTGGCGGGAGCTCCTACAATGAGCAGTTCTTC
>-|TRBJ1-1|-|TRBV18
CASSPLAGEAFF
TGTGCCAGCTCACCACTGGCGGGTGAAGCTTTCTTT
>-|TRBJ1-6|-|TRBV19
CASSRTENSPLHF
TGTGCCAGTAGTCGAACAGAGAATTCACCCCTCCACTTT
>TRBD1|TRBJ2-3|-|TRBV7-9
CASSSPSTGGRQDTQYF
TGTGCCAGCAGCTCCCCCTCGACAGGGGGCAGGCAAGATACGCAGTATTTT
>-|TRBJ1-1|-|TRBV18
CASSEGMNTEAFF
TGTGCCAGCTCCGAAGGGATGAACACTGAAGCTTTCTTT
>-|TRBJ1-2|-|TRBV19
CASSRPGGEGYTF
TGTGCCAGTAGTCGCCCCGGGGGCGAAGGCTACACCTTC
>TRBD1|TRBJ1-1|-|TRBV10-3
CAISETGDTEAFF
TGTGCCATCAGTGAGACAGGGGACACTGAAGCTTTCTTT